These T cell receptor beta chains were read from a single sample in a study of cytomegalovirus exposure and HLA in healthy donors. Assay: immunoSEQ multiplex PCR; the TCRdb copy retains only in-frame clones and omits some. The sample carries hundreds of thousands of clones, roughly nine tenths recorded once. Sequences were obtained from PBMCs. The receptors derive from a man aged 18 to 30 in good health and CMV-seropositive. CDR3s include the opening cysteine and the closing phenylalanine or tryptophan. Fields, in order: clone size, D gene, J gene, V gene, CDR3 DNA, CDR3 protein. D genes are given only for firm matches. The listing skips clone size in some rows; elsewhere it reads once, few, many or a size class.

clone_size: .; d_call: .; j_call: TRBJ1-2; v_call: TRBV10-2; cdr3_nt: TGCGCCAGCAGTGACCTCGGACAGCCTTTCGGCTACACCTTC; cdr3_aa: CASSDLGQPFGYTF
clone_size: .; d_call: .; j_call: TRBJ2-2; v_call: TRBV15; cdr3_nt: TGTGCCACCAGCGTACAACGAGGTACCGGGGAGCTGTTTTTT; cdr3_aa: CATSVQRGTGELFF
clone_size: .; d_call: .; j_call: TRBJ2-1; v_call: TRBV7-3; cdr3_nt: TGTGCCAGCAGCTTATTAGGAGGGGGAACCTACAATGAGCAGTTCTTC; cdr3_aa: CASSLLGGGTYNEQFF
clone_size: .; d_call: .; j_call: TRBJ1-1; v_call: TRBV29-1; cdr3_nt: TGCAGCGTTCGCAGGGGAGGAGAGAACACTGAAGCTTTCTTT; cdr3_aa: CSVRRGGENTEAFF
clone_size: .; d_call: .; j_call: TRBJ2-3; v_call: TRBV27; cdr3_nt: TGTGCCAGCAGTTTATGGGGCTACACAGATACGCAGTATTTT; cdr3_aa: CASSLWGYTDTQYF
clone_size: .; d_call: TRBD1; j_call: TRBJ2-7; v_call: TRBV4-1; cdr3_nt: TGCGCCAGCAGCCAAGGACAGGGGGCTGCTAGCTCCTACGAGCAGTACTTC; cdr3_aa: CASSQGQGAASSYEQYF
clone_size: once; d_call: .; j_call: TRBJ1-2; v_call: TRBV30; cdr3_nt: TGTGCCTGGAGTAAAATCGGGCGGTCGCATGGCTACACCTTC; cdr3_aa: CAWSKIGRSHGYTF
clone_size: .; d_call: TRBD2; j_call: TRBJ2-3; v_call: TRBV4-2; cdr3_nt: TGTGCCAGCAGTGGGACTAGCGGGAGGGCCGGGGCAGATACGCAGTATTTT; cdr3_aa: CASSGTSGRAGADTQYF
clone_size: once; d_call: .; j_call: TRBJ1-1; v_call: TRBV2; cdr3_nt: TGTGCCAGCACGGCCGATGGCGCTGAAGCTTTCTTT; cdr3_aa: CASTADGAEAFF
clone_size: .; d_call: .; j_call: TRBJ1-5; v_call: TRBV7-8; cdr3_nt: TGTGCCAGCAGCCCCGCCGGAAGGGGCAATCAGCCCCAGCATTTT; cdr3_aa: CASSPAGRGNQPQHF
clone_size: .; d_call: .; j_call: TRBJ2-4; v_call: TRBV18; cdr3_nt: TGTGCCAGCTCACCAGGGGATTTAAACATTCAGTACTTC; cdr3_aa: CASSPGDLNIQYF
clone_size: few; d_call: .; j_call: TRBJ2-7; v_call: TRBV11-3; cdr3_nt: TGTGCCAGCAGCCTATGGAGGGGTGACCGGGACAGCCTTTTCTACGAGCAGTACTTC; cdr3_aa: CASSLWRGDRDSLFYEQYF
clone_size: .; d_call: TRBD2; j_call: TRBJ2-1; v_call: TRBV11-2; cdr3_nt: TGTGCCAGCAGCATTGTCACTAGCGGGAGAAATCATGAGCAGTTCTTC; cdr3_aa: CASSIVTSGRNHEQFF
clone_size: once; d_call: .; j_call: TRBJ1-1; v_call: TRBV7-2; cdr3_nt: TGTGCCAGCAGCTTAGGGTGGGTGAACACTGAAGCTTTCTTT; cdr3_aa: CASSLGWVNTEAFF
clone_size: .; d_call: TRBD1; j_call: TRBJ2-7; v_call: TRBV7-2; cdr3_nt: TGTGCCAGCAGCTTATGGACAGGGGAAAGGTACGAGCAGTACTTC; cdr3_aa: CASSLWTGERYEQYF
clone_size: .; d_call: .; j_call: TRBJ1-3; v_call: TRBV13; cdr3_nt: TGTGCCAGCAGCTTATCCCAGGAGGGTAACACCATATATTTT; cdr3_aa: CASSLSQEGNTIYF
clone_size: .; d_call: .; j_call: TRBJ2-7; v_call: TRBV7-2; cdr3_nt: TGTGCCAGCAGCTCCAGCTCCTACGAGCAGTACTTC; cdr3_aa: CASSSSSYEQYF
clone_size: .; d_call: .; j_call: TRBJ2-7; v_call: TRBV6-5; cdr3_nt: TGTGCCAGCAGCTCAGGGATGGCCTACGAGCAGTACTTC; cdr3_aa: CASSSGMAYEQYF
clone_size: .; d_call: TRBD1; j_call: TRBJ1-1; v_call: TRBV29-1; cdr3_nt: TGCAGCGTTGAAGAATACAGGGGGCGGGGTGAAGCTTTCTTT; cdr3_aa: CSVEEYRGRGEAFF
clone_size: .; d_call: TRBD2; j_call: TRBJ2-1; v_call: TRBV14; cdr3_nt: TGTGCCAGCAGCCAAGAACTAGCGGGAGAAAATGAGCAGTTCTTC; cdr3_aa: CASSQELAGENEQFF
clone_size: .; d_call: .; j_call: TRBJ2-6; v_call: TRBV2; cdr3_nt: TGTGCCAGCAGTGAAGCCGCTGGGGCCAACGTCCTGACTTTC; cdr3_aa: CASSEAAGANVLTF
clone_size: .; d_call: .; j_call: TRBJ2-1; v_call: TRBV6-1; cdr3_nt: TGTGCCAGCAGTCTACGGACTATGGTAGGGCAGTTCTTC; cdr3_aa: CASSLRTMVGQFF
clone_size: .; d_call: .; j_call: TRBJ1-3; v_call: TRBV29-1; cdr3_nt: TGCAGCGTGTTCGGGGCCCTCTCTGGAAACACCATATATTTT; cdr3_aa: CSVFGALSGNTIYF
clone_size: few; d_call: .; j_call: TRBJ2-1; v_call: TRBV5-1; cdr3_nt: TGCGCCAGCAGCCCCCCCGGCCATGAGCAGTTCTTC; cdr3_aa: CASSPPGHEQFF
clone_size: .; d_call: .; j_call: TRBJ2-1; v_call: TRBV27; cdr3_nt: TGTGCCAGCAGTTTAAGGGGTACCTACAATGAGCAGTTCTTC; cdr3_aa: CASSLRGTYNEQFF
clone_size: .; d_call: .; j_call: TRBJ2-7; v_call: TRBV4-1; cdr3_nt: TGCGCCAGCAGCCAAGATCAACGGATGGCTGAGCAGTACTTC; cdr3_aa: CASSQDQRMAEQYF
clone_size: .; d_call: .; j_call: TRBJ1-2; v_call: TRBV27; cdr3_nt: TGTGCCAGCAGTTTCTCTCTGAGCTATGGCTACACCTTC; cdr3_aa: CASSFSLSYGYTF
clone_size: .; d_call: .; j_call: TRBJ1-5; v_call: TRBV6-6; cdr3_nt: TGTGCCAGCAGTTACTCGACGCACAATCAGCCCCAGCATTTT; cdr3_aa: CASSYSTHNQPQHF
clone_size: .; d_call: TRBD2; j_call: TRBJ2-1; v_call: TRBV2; cdr3_nt: TGTGCCAGCAGAGCGCGGACTAGCGGGAGCTACAATGAGCAGTTCTTC; cdr3_aa: CASRARTSGSYNEQFF
clone_size: .; d_call: .; j_call: TRBJ1-3; v_call: TRBV2; cdr3_nt: TGTGCCAGCACATATCAGTTTGTCTCTGGAAACACCATATATTTT; cdr3_aa: CASTYQFVSGNTIYF
clone_size: .; d_call: .; j_call: TRBJ1-1; v_call: TRBV4-3; cdr3_nt: TGCGCCAGCAGCCCAAGTTCCTTGAACACTGAAGCTTTCTTT; cdr3_aa: CASSPSSLNTEAFF
clone_size: once; d_call: TRBD2; j_call: TRBJ2-7; v_call: TRBV5-4; cdr3_nt: TGTGCCAGCAGCTTGCAGGGTAGCGGGAGGGCCGGGTACGAGCAGTACTTC; cdr3_aa: CASSLQGSGRAGYEQYF
clone_size: .; d_call: TRBD2; j_call: TRBJ2-1; v_call: TRBV7-3; cdr3_nt: TGTGCCAGCAGCTTACAGGGTAGCGGGAGGGCCAGATACAATGAGCAGTTCTTC; cdr3_aa: CASSLQGSGRARYNEQFF
clone_size: .; d_call: .; j_call: TRBJ2-1; v_call: TRBV5-1; cdr3_nt: TGCGCCAGCAGCTTGGGCGGGACAGACAATGAGCAGTTCTTC; cdr3_aa: CASSLGGTDNEQFF
clone_size: once; d_call: TRBD1; j_call: TRBJ2-7; v_call: TRBV7-6; cdr3_nt: TGTGCCAGCAGCTTAGGATTCTGGGACAGGGGTGACGAGCAGTACTTC; cdr3_aa: CASSLGFWDRGDEQYF
clone_size: .; d_call: TRBD2; j_call: TRBJ2-1; v_call: TRBV5-1; cdr3_nt: TGCGCCAGCAGCTTGGGTAGAGTACGGCGGGAGGTAGGTGAGCAGTTCTTC; cdr3_aa: CASSLGRVRREVGEQFF
clone_size: .; d_call: TRBD2; j_call: TRBJ2-7; v_call: TRBV28; cdr3_nt: TGTGCCAGCAGTCCTGGGACTAGCGGCGTCTACGAGCAGTACTTC; cdr3_aa: CASSPGTSGVYEQYF
clone_size: few; d_call: TRBD1; j_call: TRBJ1-5; v_call: TRBV28; cdr3_nt: TGTGCCAGCAGTATCGACAGGGGAGGGGGTCAGCCCCAGCATTTT; cdr3_aa: CASSIDRGGGQPQHF
clone_size: .; d_call: .; j_call: TRBJ2-3; v_call: TRBV11-2; cdr3_nt: TGTGCCAGCAGCCCGGTCCAGGGGGGGACAGATACGCAGTATTTT; cdr3_aa: CASSPVQGGTDTQYF
clone_size: once; d_call: TRBD1; j_call: TRBJ1-1; v_call: TRBV2; cdr3_nt: TGTGCCAGCAGTGCGACAGGGCGGAGTGAAGCTTTCTTT; cdr3_aa: CASSATGRSEAFF
clone_size: .; d_call: TRBD2; j_call: TRBJ2-3; v_call: TRBV19; cdr3_nt: TGTGCCTCTTCCGGACTAGCGGGAACAGATACGCAGTATTTT; cdr3_aa: CASSGLAGTDTQYF
clone_size: .; d_call: TRBD1; j_call: TRBJ2-3; v_call: TRBV7-7; cdr3_nt: TGTGCCAGCAGCTTGGGACAGCGCGATACGCAGTATTTT; cdr3_aa: CASSLGQRDTQYF
clone_size: .; d_call: TRBD2; j_call: TRBJ2-2; v_call: TRBV28; cdr3_nt: TGTGCCAGCAGTCTCGGACTAGCGGGAGTCCCCGGGGAGCTGTTTTTT; cdr3_aa: CASSLGLAGVPGELFF
clone_size: .; d_call: TRBD1; j_call: TRBJ2-1; v_call: TRBV5-1; cdr3_nt: TGCGCCAGCAGCCCTGGGACAGGGGCTACCCTTGTATTTAATGAGCAGTTCTTC; cdr3_aa: CASSPGTGATLVFNEQFF